These 3 T cell receptor beta chains were sequenced from one sample in a study of T-cell memory formation after mild COVID-19. Each CDR3 protein gets one entry after TCRdb re-called the 5' RACE reads with MiXCR. The repertoire has about 360,000 distinct CDR3 sequences, around 15% of them found once; the top ten carry 22%. What was sequenced was PBMCs or a T cell subset sorted from them (not recorded which). The receptor set was obtained from a man between 18 and 29 years old who had mild COVID-19 (a few samples of this study predate the infection). Cell type and time point are not known.

This sequence joins TRBV10-3 and TRBJ1-5; 7 nucleotides align to TRBD1. After removal of 3 bases from V and 6 bases from J, the junction contained 5 bases not matched to a gene. The CDR3 contains 14 residues. Per germline, CDR1 ENHRY and CDR2 SYGVKD. This CDR3 reads CAISEDRVGQPQHF. Here the CDR3 DNA reads TGTGCCATCAGTGAAGACAGGGTGGGTCAGCCCCAGCATTTT.

This chain uses TRBV27 with TRBJ2-4; 7 bases fit TRBD2. The junction had 4 bases not matched to a gene; V was cut back by 2 bases and J by 6 bases. The CDR3 totals 14 residues. Germline CDR1 MNHEY, CDR2 SMNVEV (reference sequence). The CDR3 DNA reads as TGTGCCAGCAGTTTAAGCGGGACGGGAAACATTCAGTACTTC. Amino acid sequence: CASSLSGTGNIQYF.

The chain links TRBV11-2 to TRBJ2-7, with D unclear. The CDR3 runs to 13 residues. V lost 0 bases to trimming and J lost 5 bases, with 8 bases between them. The germline V gene encodes CDR1 SGHAT and CDR2 FQNNGV. The CDR3 region has the DNA TGTGCCAGCAGCTTAGATCAGATCCACGAGCAGTACTTC. Its translation: CASSLDQIHEQYF.